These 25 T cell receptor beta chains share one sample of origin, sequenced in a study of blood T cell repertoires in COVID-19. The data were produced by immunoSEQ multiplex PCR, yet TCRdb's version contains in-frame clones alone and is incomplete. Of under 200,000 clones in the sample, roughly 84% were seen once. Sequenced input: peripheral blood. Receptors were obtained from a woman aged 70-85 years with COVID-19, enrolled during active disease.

CDR3 protein: CASSIQLGPGELFF. The DNA of the CDR3 is TGTGCCAGTAGTATACAGTTGGGGCCCGGGGAGCTGTTTTTT. V gene TRBV19 combines with J gene TRBJ2-2; D is possibly TRBD1 (5 bases). Germline lookup yields CDR1 LNHDA and CDR2 SQIVND (reference sequence). Trimming took 2 bases from V and 6 from J, leaving 10 bases between them. This CDR3 contains 14 residues.

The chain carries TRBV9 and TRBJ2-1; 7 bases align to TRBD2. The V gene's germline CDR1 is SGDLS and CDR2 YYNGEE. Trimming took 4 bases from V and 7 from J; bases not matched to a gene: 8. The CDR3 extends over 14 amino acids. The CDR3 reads CASSPRLAGNEQFF. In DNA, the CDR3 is TGTGCCAGCAGCCCTCGACTAGCTGGGAATGAGCAGTTCTTC.

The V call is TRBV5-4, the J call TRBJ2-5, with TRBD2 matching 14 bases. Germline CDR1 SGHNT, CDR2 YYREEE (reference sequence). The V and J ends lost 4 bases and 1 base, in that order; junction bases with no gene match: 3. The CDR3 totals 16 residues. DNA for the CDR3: TGTGCCAGCAGCAGGGGACTAGCGGGGGCCCAAGAGACCCAGTACTTC. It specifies CASSRGLAGAQETQYF.

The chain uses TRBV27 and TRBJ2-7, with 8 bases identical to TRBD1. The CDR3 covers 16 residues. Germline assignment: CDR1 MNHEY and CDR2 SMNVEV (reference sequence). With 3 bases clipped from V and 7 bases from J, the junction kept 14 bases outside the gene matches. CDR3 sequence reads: CASSFLGGTGSGEQYF. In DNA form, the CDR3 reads TGTGCCAGCAGTTTTCTCGGCGGGACAGGTTCGGGAGAGCAGTACTTC.

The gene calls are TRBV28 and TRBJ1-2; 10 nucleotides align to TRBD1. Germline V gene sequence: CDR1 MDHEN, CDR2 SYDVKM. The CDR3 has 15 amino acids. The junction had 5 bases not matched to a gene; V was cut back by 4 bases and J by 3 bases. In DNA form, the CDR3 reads TGTGCCAGCAGTTCACCCGGGACAGGGGACTATGGCTACACCTTC. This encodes CASSSPGTGDYGYTF.

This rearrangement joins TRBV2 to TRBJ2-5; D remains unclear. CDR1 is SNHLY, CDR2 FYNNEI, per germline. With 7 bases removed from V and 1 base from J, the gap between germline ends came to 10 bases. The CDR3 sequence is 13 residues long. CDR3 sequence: CASMREVQETQYF. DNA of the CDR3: TGTGCCAGCATGCGAGAGGTCCAAGAGACCCAGTACTTC.

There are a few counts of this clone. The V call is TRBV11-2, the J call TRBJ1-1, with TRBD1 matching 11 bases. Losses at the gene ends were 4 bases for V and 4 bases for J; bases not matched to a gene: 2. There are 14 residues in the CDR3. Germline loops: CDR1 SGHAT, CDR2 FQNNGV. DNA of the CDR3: TGTGCCAGCAGCTCAGGGACAGGGGGCACTGAAGCTTTCTTT. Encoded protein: CASSSGTGGTEAFF.

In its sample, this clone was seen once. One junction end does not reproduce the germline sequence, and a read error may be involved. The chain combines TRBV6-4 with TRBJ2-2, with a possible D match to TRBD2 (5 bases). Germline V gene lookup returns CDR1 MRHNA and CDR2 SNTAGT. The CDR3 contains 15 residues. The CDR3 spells CASSVKQYEHRGAVF. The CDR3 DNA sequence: TGTGCCAGCAGTGTGAAGCAGTACGAACACCGGGGAGCTGTTTTT.

The CDR3 bases are TGTGCCAGCAGTGGTCCCTCGGGAAACACCATATATTTT. Residues: CASSGPSGNTIYF. The V call is TRBV2, the J call TRBJ1-3; no firm D call. The length of the CDR3 is 13 residues. With 4 bases removed from V and 4 bases from J, the gap between germline ends came to 8 bases. Germline V CDR1 and CDR2: SNHLY, FYNNEI.

CDR3 sequence: CASSLFEGSGELFF. For the CDR3, the DNA is TGTGCCAGCAGCCTGTTCGAGGGCTCCGGGGAGCTGTTTTTT. The gene calls are TRBV11-3 and TRBJ2-2, with D perhaps matching TRBD2 (5 bases). The CDR3 has 14 residues. Germline V gene data show CDR1 as SGHNT and CDR2 as YENEEA. Trimming pared 5 bases from V and 6 bases from J, leaving 13 bases between.

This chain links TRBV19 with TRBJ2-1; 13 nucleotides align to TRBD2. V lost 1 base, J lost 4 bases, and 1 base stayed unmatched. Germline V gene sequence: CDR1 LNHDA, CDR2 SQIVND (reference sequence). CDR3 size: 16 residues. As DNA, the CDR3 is TGTGCCAGTAGTATAGGACTAGCGGGAGGATACAATGAGCAGTTCTTC. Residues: CASSIGLAGGYNEQFF.

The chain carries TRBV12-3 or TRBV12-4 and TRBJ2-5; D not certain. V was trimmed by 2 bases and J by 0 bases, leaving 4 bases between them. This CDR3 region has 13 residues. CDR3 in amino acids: CASSLNYQETQYF. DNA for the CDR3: TGTGCCAGCAGTTTAAACTACCAAGAGACCCAGTACTTC.

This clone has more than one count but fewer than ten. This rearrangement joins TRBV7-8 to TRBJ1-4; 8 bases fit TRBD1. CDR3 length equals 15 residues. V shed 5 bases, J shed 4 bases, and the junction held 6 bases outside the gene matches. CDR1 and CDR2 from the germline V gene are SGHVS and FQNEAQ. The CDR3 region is CASSRRTGFNEKLFF. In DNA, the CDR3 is TGTGCCAGCAGCAGACGGACAGGGTTTAATGAAAAACTGTTTTTT.

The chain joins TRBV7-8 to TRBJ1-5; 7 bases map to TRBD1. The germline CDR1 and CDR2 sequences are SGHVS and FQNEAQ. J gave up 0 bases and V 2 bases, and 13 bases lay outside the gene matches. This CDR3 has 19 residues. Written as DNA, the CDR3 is TGTGCCAGCAGCTTAATCGACAGGGAGGTCGGATTTAGCAATCAGCCCCAGCATTTT. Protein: CASSLIDREVGFSNQPQHF.

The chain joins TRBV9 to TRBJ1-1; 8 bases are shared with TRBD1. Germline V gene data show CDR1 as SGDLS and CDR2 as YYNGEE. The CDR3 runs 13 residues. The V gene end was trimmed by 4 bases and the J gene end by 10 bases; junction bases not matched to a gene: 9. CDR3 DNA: TGTGCCAGCAGCACAGGGGGTGGGGATACAGCTTTCTTT. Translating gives CASSTGGGDTAFF.

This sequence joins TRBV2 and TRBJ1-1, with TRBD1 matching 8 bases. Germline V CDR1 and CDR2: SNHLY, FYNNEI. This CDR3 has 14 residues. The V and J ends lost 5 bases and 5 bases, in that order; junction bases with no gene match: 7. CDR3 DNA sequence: TGTGCCAGCAGTCAAACAGGGGGAAGGACTGAAGCTTTCTTT. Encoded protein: CASSQTGGRTEAFF.

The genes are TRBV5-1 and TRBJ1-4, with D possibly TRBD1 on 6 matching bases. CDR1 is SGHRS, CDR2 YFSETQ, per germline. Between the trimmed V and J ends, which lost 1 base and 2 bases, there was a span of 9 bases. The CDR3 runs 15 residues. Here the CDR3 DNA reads TGCGCCAGCAGCTTGACAGGGCACACTAATGAAAAACTGTTTTTT. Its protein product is CASSLTGHTNEKLFF.

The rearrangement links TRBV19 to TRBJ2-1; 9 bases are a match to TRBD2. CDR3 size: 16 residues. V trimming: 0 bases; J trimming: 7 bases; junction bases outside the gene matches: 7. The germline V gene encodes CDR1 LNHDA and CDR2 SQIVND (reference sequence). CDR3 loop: CASSIDRSGRRNEQFF. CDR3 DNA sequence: TGTGCCAGTAGTATAGATCGGAGCGGGAGGAGGAATGAGCAGTTCTTC. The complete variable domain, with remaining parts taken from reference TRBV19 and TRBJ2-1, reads DGGITQSPKYLFRKEGQNVTLSCEQNLNHDAMYWYRQDPGQGLRLIYYSQIVNDFQKGDIAEGYSVSREKKESFPLTVTSAQKNPTAFYLCASSIDRSGRRNEQFFGPGTRLTVL.

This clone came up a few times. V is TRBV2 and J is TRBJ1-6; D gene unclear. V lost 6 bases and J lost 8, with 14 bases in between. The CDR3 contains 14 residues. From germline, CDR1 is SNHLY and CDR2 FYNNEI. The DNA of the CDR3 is TGTGCCAGCAGCCCGGGAGACGATTATTCACCCCTCCACTTT. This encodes CASSPGDDYSPLHF. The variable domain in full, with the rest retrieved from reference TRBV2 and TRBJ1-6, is EPEVTQTPSHQVTQMGQEVILRCVPISNHLYFYWYRQILGQKVEFLVSFYNNEISEKSEIFDDQFSVERPDGSNFTLKIRSTKLEDSAMYFCASSPGDDYSPLHFGNGTRLTVT.

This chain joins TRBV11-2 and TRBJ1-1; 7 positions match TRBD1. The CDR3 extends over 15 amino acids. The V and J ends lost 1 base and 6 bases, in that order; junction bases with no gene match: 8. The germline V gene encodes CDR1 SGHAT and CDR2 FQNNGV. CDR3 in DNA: TGTGCCAGCAGCTTAGGCACAGGGGTGGGGGCTGAAGCTTTCTTT. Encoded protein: CASSLGTGVGAEAFF. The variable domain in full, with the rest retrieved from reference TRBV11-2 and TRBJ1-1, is EAGVAQSPRYKIIEKRQSVAFWCNPISGHATLYWYQQILGQGPKLLIQFQNNGVVDDSQLPKDRFSAERLKGVDSTLKIQPAKLEDSAVYLCASSLGTGVGAEAFFGQGTRLTVV.

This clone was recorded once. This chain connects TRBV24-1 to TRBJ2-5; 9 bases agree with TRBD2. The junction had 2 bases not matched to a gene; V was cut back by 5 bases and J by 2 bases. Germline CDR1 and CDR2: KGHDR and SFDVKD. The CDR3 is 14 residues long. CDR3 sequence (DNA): TGTGCCACCAGTGGTAGCGGGGGACAAGAGACCCAGTACTTC. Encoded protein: CATSGSGGQETQYF.

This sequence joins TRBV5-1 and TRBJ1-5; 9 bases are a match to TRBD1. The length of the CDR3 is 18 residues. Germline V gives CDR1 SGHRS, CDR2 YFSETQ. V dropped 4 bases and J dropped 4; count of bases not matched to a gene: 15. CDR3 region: CASSPVPGQGLRNQPQHF. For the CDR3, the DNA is TGCGCCAGCAGCCCTGTCCCGGGACAGGGTTTAAGGAATCAGCCCCAGCATTTT.

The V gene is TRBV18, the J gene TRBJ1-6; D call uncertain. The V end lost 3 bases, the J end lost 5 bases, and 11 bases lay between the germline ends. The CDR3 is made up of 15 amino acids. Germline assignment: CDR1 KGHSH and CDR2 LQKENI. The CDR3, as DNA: TGTGCCAGCTCACCCCTCCTTGCGGATAATTCACCCCTCCACTTT. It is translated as CASSPLLADNSPLHF.

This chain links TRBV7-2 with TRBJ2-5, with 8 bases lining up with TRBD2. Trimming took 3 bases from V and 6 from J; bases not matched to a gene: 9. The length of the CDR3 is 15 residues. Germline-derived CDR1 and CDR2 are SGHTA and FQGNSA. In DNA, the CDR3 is TGTGCCAGCAGCTTCCAGCGATCGGGAGGGAAGACCCAGTACTTC. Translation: CASSFQRSGGKTQYF.

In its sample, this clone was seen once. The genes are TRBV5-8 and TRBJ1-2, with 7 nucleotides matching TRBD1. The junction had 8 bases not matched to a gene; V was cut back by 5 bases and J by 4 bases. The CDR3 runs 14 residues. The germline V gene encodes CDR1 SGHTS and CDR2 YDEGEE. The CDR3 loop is CASSDPTGPYGYTF. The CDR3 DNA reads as TGTGCCAGCAGTGACCCGACAGGGCCCTATGGCTACACCTTC.